A selection of T cell receptor beta chains follows, all from one sample in a study of blood T cell repertoires in COVID-19. The table came from immunoSEQ multiplex PCR; TCRdb's copy has only in-frame clones and leaves some out. The data contain approximately 170,000 clones, around 82% of them singletons. Sequenced input: peripheral blood. All receptors come from a human donor with acute or convalescent COVID-19. The donor label of this sample is uncertain. CDR3s include the opening cysteine and the closing phenylalanine or tryptophan. D genes are given only for firm matches.

d_call | j_call | v_call | cdr3_length | cdr3_aa
TRBD1 | TRBJ1-4 | TRBV3-1/TRBV3-2 | 13 | CASSHGQGEKLFF
TRBD2 | TRBJ2-7 | TRBV7-2 | 15 | CASSFRDYEQPEQYF
TRBD2 | TRBJ2-2 | TRBV13 | 15 | CASSEPGLGTGELFF
TRBD1 | TRBJ1-6 | TRBV5-6 | 17 | CASRSTGRGSYNSPLHF
. | TRBJ1-5 | TRBV6-1 | 13 | CASSEEEGQPQHF
. | TRBJ2-7 | TRBV7-9 | 15 | CASSRQVPHSYEQYF
TRBD1 | TRBJ1-2 | TRBV28 | 15 | CASSPETGGARGYTF
. | TRBJ1-2 | TRBV2 | 13 | CASSDTGDYGYTF
TRBD1 | TRBJ1-1 | TRBV2 | 15 | CASSGEDRASTEAFF
. | TRBJ1-2 | TRBV19 | 14 | CASSTIQGDYGYTF
TRBD1 | TRBJ2-7 | TRBV5-1 | 14 | CASSARQGPDEQYF
TRBD2 | TRBJ2-2 | TRBV5-6 | 17 | CASSLWASGLRSRRLFF
TRBD2 | TRBJ2-3 | TRBV28 | 14 | CASSLLLAGYTQYF
TRBD2 | TRBJ2-3 | TRBV14 | 15 | CATGLAGAFGNTQYF
. | TRBJ1-1 | TRBV5-1 | 18 | CASSLGTPGGVRDTEAFF
. | TRBJ2-3 | TRBV30 | 13 | CAWSSRLTDTQYF
TRBD1 | TRBJ2-2 | TRBV30 | 15 | CAWRTGGSDTGELFF
. | TRBJ2-1 | TRBV7-9 | 14 | CASSLFIGDNEQFF
. | TRBJ1-6 | TRBV2 | 13 | CASRPDYNSPLHF
TRBD2 | TRBJ2-1 | TRBV5-4 | 17 | CASSFGGAGGTTVEQFF
TRBD1 | TRBJ2-4 | TRBV27 | 15 | CASSKGQDGRNIQYF
TRBD2 | TRBJ2-1 | TRBV2 | 15 | CASTWGLATYNEQFF
. | TRBJ2-5 | TRBV21-1 | 15 | CASSKKHRGYGKQYF
. | TRBJ2-1 | TRBV28 | 11 | CASSGFREQFF
. | TRBJ1-2 | TRBV10-3 | 17 | CAISEVAQGLPARGYTF
. | TRBJ2-3 | TRBV18 | 15 | CASSPAAASTDTQYF
TRBD1 | TRBJ2-7 | TRBV6-5 | 13 | CASRTGTPPAQYF
TRBD1 | TRBJ1-2 | TRBV2 | 13 | CASSEAPQGGYTF
. | TRBJ2-5 | TRBV2 | 12 | CASLLATETQYF
. | TRBJ2-2 | TRBV2 | 13 | CASKAGYTGELFF
. | TRBJ1-6 | TRBV12-3/TRBV12-4 | 13 | CASSLFGEPPLHF
TRBD2 | TRBJ2-1 | TRBV5-1 | 15 | CASSPQSGSYNEQFF
TRBD2 | TRBJ2-3 | TRBV19 | 18 | CASSMWTSGSGSTDTQYF
. | TRBJ2-4 | TRBV7-2 | 15 | CASSLETGEGNIQYF
TRBD2 | TRBJ2-7 | TRBV19 | 14 | CASSPLREGYEQYF
. | TRBJ2-2 | TRBV28 | 16 | CASSFGWGQDTGELFF
TRBD1 | TRBJ2-7 | TRBV9 | 15 | CASSVGPDRDYEQYF
TRBD1 | TRBJ1-4 | TRBV19 | 15 | CASKGTDVGNEKLFF
. | TRBJ1-4 | TRBV11-2 | 19 | CASSLDLNGKGLTNEKLFF
. | TRBJ1-4 | TRBV30 | 15 | CAWSVGHSTNEKLFF
. | TRBJ2-3 | TRBV2 | 14 | CASSIYTPPDTQYF
. | TRBJ1-3 | TRBV19 | 15 | CASSMAGSSGNTIYF
. | TRBJ2-5 | TRBV9 | 15 | CASSVDPGIQETQYF
TRBD2 | TRBJ2-3 | TRBV5-1 | 15 | CASSSGGMGTDTQYF
TRBD1 | TRBJ1-4 | TRBV3-1/TRBV3-2 | 16 | CASRQTATGPLGKLFF
TRBD2 | TRBJ2-5 | TRBV3-1/TRBV3-2 | 14 | CASTPTSGSGGQYF
. | TRBJ2-3 | TRBV21-1 | 15 | CAGKSLAQSTDTQYF
. | TRBJ1-2 | TRBV30 | 11 | CAWSVALGYTF
. | TRBJ2-3 | TRBV5-1 | 16 | CASSLGGAVGTDTQYF
TRBD1 | TRBJ1-1 | TRBV19 | 15 | CASRRQGASNTEAFF
. | TRBJ1-3 | TRBV7-2 | 16 | CASSRTPTGSGNTIYF
. | TRBJ2-3 | TRBV11-2 | 15 | CASSLRSGSTDTQYF
. | TRBJ2-1 | TRBV5-1 | 15 | CASSLGGLSYNEQFF
. | TRBJ1-6 | TRBV6-7 | 17 | CASRPSLGTRHNSPLHF
TRBD2 | TRBJ2-5 | TRBV15 | 14 | CATDPSGRSETQYF